The sequence of this T cell receptor (beta chain) was determined in a study of blood T cells in healthy people across ages. Germline V gene sequence: CDR1 LGHNA, CDR2 YNFKEQ. V dropped 4 bases and J dropped 1; count of bases not matched to a gene: 6. CDR3 length equals 15 residues. With a J-beta primer mix and a sample-barcoded 5' primer, a second PCR ran about 6 to 11 cycles. Via MiXCR, TCRdb re-called the 5' RACE reads, giving one row per CDR3 protein. The repertoire holds about 730,000 distinct CDR3 sequences, with around 46% as singletons. This TCR was recovered from a woman aged 60-75 years in good health. This chain connects TRBV4-2 to TRBJ2-5; 7 bases agree with TRBD1. Sequenced sample: blood. The DNA of the CDR3 is TGTGCCAGCAGCCGGAGACAGGGAGCCCAAGAGACCCAGTACTTC. Its protein is CASSRRQGAQETQYF.